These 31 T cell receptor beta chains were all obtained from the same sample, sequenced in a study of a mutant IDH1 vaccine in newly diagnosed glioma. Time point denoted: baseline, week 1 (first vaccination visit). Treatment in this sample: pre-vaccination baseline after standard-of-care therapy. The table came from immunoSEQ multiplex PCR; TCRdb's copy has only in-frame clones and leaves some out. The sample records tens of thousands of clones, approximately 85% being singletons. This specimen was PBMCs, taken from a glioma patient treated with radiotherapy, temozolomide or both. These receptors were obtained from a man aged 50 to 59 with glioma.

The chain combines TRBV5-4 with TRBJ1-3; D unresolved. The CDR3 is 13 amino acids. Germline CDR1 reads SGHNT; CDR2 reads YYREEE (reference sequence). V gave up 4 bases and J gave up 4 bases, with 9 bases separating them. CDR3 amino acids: CASSILGGNTIYF. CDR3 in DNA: TGTGCCAGCAGCATATTGGGGGGAAACACCATATATTTT. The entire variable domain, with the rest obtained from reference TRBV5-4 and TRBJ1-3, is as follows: ETGVTQSPTHLIKTRGQQVTLRCSSQSGHNTVSWYQQALGQGPQFIFQYYREEENGRGNFPPRFSGLQFPNYSSELNVNALELDDSALYLCASSILGGNTIYFGEGSWLTVV.

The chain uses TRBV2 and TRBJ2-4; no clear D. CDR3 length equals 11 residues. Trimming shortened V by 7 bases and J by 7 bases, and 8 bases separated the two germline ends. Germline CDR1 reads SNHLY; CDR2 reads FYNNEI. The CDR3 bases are TGTGCCAGCAAGTGGGATAACATTCAGTACTTC. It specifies CASKWDNIQYF. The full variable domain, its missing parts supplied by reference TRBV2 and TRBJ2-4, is EPEVTQTPSHQVTQMGQEVILRCVPISNHLYFYWYRQILGQKVEFLVSFYNNEISEKSEIFDDQFSVERPDGSNFTLKIRSTKLEDSAMYFCASKWDNIQYFGAGTRLSVL.

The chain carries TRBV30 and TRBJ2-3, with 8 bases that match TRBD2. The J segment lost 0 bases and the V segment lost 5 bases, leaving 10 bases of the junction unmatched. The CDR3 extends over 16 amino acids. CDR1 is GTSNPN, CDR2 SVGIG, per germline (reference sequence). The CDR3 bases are TGTGCCTGGGGGCGGGGCGGGGGGTTTAGCACAGATACGCAGTATTTT. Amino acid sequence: CAWGRGGGFSTDTQYF.

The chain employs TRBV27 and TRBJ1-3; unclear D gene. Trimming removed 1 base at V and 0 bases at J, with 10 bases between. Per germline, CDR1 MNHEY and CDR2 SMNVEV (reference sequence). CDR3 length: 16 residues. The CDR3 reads CASSLFGRDSGNTIYF. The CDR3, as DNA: TGTGCCAGCAGTTTATTCGGGAGGGACTCTGGAAACACCATATATTTT.

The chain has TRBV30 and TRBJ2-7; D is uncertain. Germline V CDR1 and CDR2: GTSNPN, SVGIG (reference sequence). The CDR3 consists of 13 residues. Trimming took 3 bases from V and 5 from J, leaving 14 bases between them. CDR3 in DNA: TGTGCCTGGAGCCCAGGCCCAGAGCACGAGCAGTACTTC. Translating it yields CAWSPGPEHEQYF. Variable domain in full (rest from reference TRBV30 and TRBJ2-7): SQTIHQWPATLVQPVGSPLSLECTVEGTSNPNLYWYRQAAGRGLQLLFYSVGIGQISSEVPQNLSASRPQDRQFILSSKKLLLSDSGFYLCAWSPGPEHEQYFGPGTRLTVT.

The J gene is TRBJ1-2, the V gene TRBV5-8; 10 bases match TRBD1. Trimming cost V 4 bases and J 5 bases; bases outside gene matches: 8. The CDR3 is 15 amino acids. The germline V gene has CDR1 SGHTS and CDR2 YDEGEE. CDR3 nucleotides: TGTGCCAGCAGCCGAGACAGGGGGCGAGAATATGGCTACACCTTC. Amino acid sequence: CASSRDRGREYGYTF. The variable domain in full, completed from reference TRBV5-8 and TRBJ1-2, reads EAGVTQSPTHLIKTRGQQATLRCSPISGHTSVYWYQQALGLGLQFLLWYDEGEERNRGNFPPRFSGRQFPNYSSELNVNALELEDSALYLCASSRDRGREYGYTFGSGTRLTVV.

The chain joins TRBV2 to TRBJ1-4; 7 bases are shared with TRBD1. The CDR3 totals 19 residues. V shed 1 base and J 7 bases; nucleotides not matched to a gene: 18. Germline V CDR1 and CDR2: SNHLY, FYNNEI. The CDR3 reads CASSEVRGQKERVSEKLFF. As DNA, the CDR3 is TGTGCCAGCAGTGAAGTTAGGGGGCAAAAGGAAAGGGTAAGTGAAAAACTGTTTTTT.

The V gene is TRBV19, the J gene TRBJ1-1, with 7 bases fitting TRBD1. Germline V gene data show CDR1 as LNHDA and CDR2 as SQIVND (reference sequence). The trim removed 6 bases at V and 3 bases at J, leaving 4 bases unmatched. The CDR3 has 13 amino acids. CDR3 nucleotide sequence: TGTGCCAGTAGCCGCGACAGGGACACTGAAGCTTTCTTT. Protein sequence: CASSRDRDTEAFF.

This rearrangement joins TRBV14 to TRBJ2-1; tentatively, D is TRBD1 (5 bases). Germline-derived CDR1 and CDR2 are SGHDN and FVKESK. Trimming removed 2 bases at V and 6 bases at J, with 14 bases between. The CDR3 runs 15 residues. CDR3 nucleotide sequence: TGTGCCAGCAGCCAAAGGAGTGTAGGGGCCAATGAGCAGTTCTTC. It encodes CASSQRSVGANEQFF. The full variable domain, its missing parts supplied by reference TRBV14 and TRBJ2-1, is EAGVTQFPSHSVIEKGQTVTLRCDPISGHDNLYWYRRVMGKEIKFLLHFVKESKQDESGMPNNRFLAERTGGTYSTLKVQPAELEDSGVYFCASSQRSVGANEQFFGPGTRLTVL.

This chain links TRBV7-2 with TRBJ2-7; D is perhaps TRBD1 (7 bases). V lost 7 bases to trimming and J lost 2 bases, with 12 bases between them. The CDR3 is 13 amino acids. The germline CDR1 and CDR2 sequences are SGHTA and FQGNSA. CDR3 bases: TGTGCCAGCACCAGCAGGGGGGCCTACGAGCAGTACTTC. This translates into CASTSRGAYEQYF.

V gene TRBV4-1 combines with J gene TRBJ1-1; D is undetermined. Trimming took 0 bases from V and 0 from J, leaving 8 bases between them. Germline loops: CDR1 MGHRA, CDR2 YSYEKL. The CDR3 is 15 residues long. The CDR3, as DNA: TGCGCCAGCAGCCAAGAATGGGTGGTGAACACTGAAGCTTTCTTT. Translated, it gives CASSQEWVVNTEAFF.

CDR3 amino acids: CASSPLGGQGEQFF. The CDR3 DNA reads as TGTGCCAGCAGCCCCCTGGGGGGGCAAGGTGAGCAGTTCTTC. The chain links TRBV5-6 to TRBJ2-1, with a weak D call TRBD2 (7 bases). CDR1 SGHDT and CDR2 YYEEEE come from the germline V gene. There are 14 residues in the CDR3. The ends were cut back, 4 bases at V and 9 bases at J, with 17 bases in the middle.

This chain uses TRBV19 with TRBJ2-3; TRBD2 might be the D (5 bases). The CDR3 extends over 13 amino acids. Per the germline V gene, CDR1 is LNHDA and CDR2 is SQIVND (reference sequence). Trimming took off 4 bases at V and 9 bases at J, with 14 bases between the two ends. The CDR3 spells CASSSSGEGTQYF. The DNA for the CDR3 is TGTGCCAGTAGTAGCTCCGGGGAAGGGACGCAGTATTTT.

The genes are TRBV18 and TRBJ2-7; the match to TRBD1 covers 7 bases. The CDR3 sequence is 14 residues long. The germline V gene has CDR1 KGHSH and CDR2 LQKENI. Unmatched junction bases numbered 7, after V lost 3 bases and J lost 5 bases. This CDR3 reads CASSPYRGKDEQYF. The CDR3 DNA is TGTGCCAGCTCACCTTACAGGGGTAAAGACGAGCAGTACTTC.

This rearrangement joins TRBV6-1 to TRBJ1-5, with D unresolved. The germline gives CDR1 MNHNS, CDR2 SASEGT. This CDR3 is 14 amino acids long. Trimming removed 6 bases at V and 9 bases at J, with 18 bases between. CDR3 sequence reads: CASRQVPDVRPQHF. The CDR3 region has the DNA TGTGCCAGCAGGCAGGTCCCAGATGTTAGGCCCCAGCATTTT.

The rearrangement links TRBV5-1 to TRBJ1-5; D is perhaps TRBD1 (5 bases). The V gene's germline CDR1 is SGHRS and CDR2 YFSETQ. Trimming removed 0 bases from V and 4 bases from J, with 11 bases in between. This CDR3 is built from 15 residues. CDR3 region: CASSLGDSGNQPQHF. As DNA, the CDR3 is TGCGCCAGCAGCTTGGGTGACAGTGGAAATCAGCCCCAGCATTTT.

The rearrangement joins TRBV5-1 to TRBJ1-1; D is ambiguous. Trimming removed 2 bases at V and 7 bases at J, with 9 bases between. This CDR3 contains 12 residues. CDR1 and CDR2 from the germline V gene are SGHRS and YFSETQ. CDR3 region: CASSFFGNEAFF. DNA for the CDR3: TGCGCCAGCAGCTTTTTCGGGAATGAAGCTTTCTTT.

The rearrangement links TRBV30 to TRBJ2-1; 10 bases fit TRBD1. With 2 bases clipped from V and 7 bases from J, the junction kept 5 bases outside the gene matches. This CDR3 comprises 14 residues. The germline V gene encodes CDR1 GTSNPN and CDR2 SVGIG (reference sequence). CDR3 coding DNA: TGTGCCTGGAGTAAGGGACAGGGGACTAATGAGCAGTTCTTC. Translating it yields CAWSKGQGTNEQFF.

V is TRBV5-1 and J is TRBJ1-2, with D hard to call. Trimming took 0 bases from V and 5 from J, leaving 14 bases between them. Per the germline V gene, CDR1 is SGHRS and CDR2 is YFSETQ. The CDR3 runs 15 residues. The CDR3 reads CASSLVVTEPYGYTF. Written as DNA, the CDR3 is TGCGCCAGCAGCTTGGTGGTGACCGAGCCGTATGGCTACACCTTC.

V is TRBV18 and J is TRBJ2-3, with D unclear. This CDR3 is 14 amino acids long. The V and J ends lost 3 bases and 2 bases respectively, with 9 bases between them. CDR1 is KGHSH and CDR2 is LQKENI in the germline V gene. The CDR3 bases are TGTGCCAGCTCACCGAGCCAGCTCACAGATACGCAGTATTTT. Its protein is CASSPSQLTDTQYF.

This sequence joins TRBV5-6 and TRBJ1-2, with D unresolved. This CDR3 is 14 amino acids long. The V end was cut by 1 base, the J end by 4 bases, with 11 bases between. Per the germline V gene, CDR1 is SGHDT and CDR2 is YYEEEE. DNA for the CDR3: TGTGCCAGCAGCTTGACGGTCCAGAGCTATGGCTACACCTTC. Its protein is CASSLTVQSYGYTF.

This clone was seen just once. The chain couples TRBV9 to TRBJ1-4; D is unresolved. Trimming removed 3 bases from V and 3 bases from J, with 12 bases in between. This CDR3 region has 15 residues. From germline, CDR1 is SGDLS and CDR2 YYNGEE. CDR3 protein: CASSAFGESNEKLFF. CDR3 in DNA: TGTGCCAGCAGCGCCTTTGGGGAGTCTAATGAAAAACTGTTTTTT.

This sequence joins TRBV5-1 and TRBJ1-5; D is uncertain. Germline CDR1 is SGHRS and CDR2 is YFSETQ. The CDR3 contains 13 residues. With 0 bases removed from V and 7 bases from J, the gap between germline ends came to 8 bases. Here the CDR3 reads CASSLGDRQPQHF. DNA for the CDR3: TGCGCCAGCAGCTTGGGAGACCGACAGCCCCAGCATTTT.

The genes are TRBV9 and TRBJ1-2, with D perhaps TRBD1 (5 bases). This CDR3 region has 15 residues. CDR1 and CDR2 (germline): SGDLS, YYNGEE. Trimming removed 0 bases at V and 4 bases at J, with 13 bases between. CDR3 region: CASSVGGTLGYGYTF. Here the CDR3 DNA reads TGTGCCAGCAGCGTAGGGGGGACTTTGGGCTATGGCTACACCTTC.

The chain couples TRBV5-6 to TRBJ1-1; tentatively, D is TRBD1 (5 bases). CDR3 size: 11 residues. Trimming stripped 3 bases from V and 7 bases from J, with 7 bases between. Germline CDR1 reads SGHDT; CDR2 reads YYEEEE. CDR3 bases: TGTGCCAGCAGCTCTACAGGTGAAGCTTTCTTT. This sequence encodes CASSSTGEAFF.

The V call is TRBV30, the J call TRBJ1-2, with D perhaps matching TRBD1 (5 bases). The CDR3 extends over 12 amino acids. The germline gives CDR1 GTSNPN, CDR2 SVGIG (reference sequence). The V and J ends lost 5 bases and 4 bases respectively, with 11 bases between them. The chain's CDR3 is CAWAPGGYGYTF. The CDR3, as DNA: TGTGCCTGGGCCCCGGGGGGCTATGGCTACACCTTC.

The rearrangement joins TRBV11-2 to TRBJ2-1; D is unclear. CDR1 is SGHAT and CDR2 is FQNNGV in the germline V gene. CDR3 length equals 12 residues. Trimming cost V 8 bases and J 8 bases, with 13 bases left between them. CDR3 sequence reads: CASWSAQHEQFF. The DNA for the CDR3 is TGTGCCAGCTGGTCGGCCCAGCATGAGCAGTTCTTC.

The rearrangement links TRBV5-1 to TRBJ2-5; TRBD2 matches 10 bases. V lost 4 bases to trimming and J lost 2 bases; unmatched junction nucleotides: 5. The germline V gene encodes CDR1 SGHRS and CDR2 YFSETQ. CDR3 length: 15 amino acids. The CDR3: CASSIYSGGQETQYF. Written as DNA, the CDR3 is TGCGCCAGCAGCATTTATAGCGGGGGGCAAGAGACCCAGTACTTC. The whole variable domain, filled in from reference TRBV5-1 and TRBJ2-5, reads KAGVTQTPRYLIKTRGQQVTLSCSPISGHRSVSWYQQTPGQGLQFLFEYFSETQRNKGNFPGRFSGRQFSNSRSEMNVSTLELGDSALYLCASSIYSGGQETQYFGPGTRLLVL.

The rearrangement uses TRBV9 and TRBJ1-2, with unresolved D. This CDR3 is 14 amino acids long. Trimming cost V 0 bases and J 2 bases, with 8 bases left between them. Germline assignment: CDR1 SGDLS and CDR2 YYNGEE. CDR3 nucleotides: TGTGCCAGCAGCGTAGCGGGTTCCAACTATGGCTACACCTTC. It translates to CASSVAGSNYGYTF.

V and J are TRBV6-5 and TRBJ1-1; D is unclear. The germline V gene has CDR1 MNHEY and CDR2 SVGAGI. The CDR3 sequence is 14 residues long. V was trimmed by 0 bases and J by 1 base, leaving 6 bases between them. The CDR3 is CASSYSSSNTEAFF. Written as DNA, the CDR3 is TGTGCCAGCAGTTACTCGAGTTCGAACACTGAAGCTTTCTTT.

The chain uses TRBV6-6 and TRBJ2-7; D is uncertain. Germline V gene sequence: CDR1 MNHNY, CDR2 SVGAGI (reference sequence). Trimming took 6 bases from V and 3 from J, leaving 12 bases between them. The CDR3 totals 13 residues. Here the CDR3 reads CASRNNNDYEQYF. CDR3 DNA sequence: TGTGCCAGCAGGAATAATAATGACTACGAGCAGTACTTC.